What follows describes a single TCR beta chain. One entry per CDR3 protein results from TCRdb running MiXCR on the RT-PCR reads. The data hold more than 550,000 distinct CDR3 sequences, with 12% to 15% observed a single time. This CDR3 has 18 residues. The germline V gene has CDR1 LGHNA and CDR2 YNFKEQ. With 2 bases removed from V and 2 bases from J, the gap between germline ends came to 21 bases. The clonotype comes from a female donor in good health, serving as a healthy control. Sequencing was performed on memory CD4+ T cells from blood. The rearrangement uses TRBV4-2 and TRBJ1-1; D perhaps matches TRBD1 (5 bases). CDR3 nucleotides: TGTGCCAGCAGCCAACAAAAAATGGGTATCGGGGCAAACACTGAAGCTTTCTTT. This codes for CASSQQKMGIGANTEAFF.